The clone carrying this TCR beta chain came up many times. This record comes from a study of blood T cell repertoires in COVID-19. Overall study context: Samples came from the United States, Italy and Spain, spanning acute and convalescent COVID-19.

V lost 3 bases and J 8 bases, leaving 14 bases between the germline ends. The CDR3 consists of 13 residues. In germline, CDR1 is SGHKS, CDR2 YYEKEE (reference sequence). Data came from immunoSEQ multiplex PCR; TCRdb stores just in-frame clones and leaves some out. The profile shows about 240,000 clones, 70% to 75% of them singletons. The receptor was derived from an elderly woman with acute or convalescent COVID-19. The chain recombines TRBV5-5 with TRBJ1-2; unclear D gene. The specimen was peripheral blood. In DNA form, the CDR3 reads TGTGCCAGCAGCTCCGTAAACTATTGGGGCTACACCTTC. Translating it yields CASSSVNYWGYTF.